These 13 T cell receptor beta chains were all obtained from the same sample, sequenced in a study of technical replicates of blood from a handful of donors. This table comes from immunoSEQ multiplex PCR, and its TCRdb copy is limited to in-frame clones, with some not included. The sample has around 76,000 clones; 95% to 99% are singletons. Sequencing input: T cells isolated from PBMCs. Every receptor here comes from a human donor in good health.

V gene TRBV19 combines with J gene TRBJ2-3; TRBD2 aligns across 8 bases. Germline V gene sequence: CDR1 LNHDA, CDR2 SQIVND (reference sequence). With 4 bases clipped from V and 6 bases from J, the junction kept 6 bases outside the gene matches. CDR3 length: 14 amino acids. DNA of the CDR3: TGTGCCAGTAGTAAAACGGGAGGGGGGGATACGCAGTATTTT. It specifies CASSKTGGGDTQYF.

The chain employs TRBV28 and TRBJ2-1, with D possibly being TRBD1 (6 bases). The CDR3 has 15 residues. CDR1 and CDR2 from the germline V gene are MDHEN and SYDVKM. The V end was cut by 5 bases, the J end by 3 bases, with 14 bases between. Here the CDR3 DNA reads TGTGCCAGCAGTCACCGGACAGCGGTCTACAATGAGCAGTTCTTC. Translation gives CASSHRTAVYNEQFF.

This sequence joins TRBV25-1 and TRBJ2-7; 8 nucleotides agree with TRBD1. With 1 base clipped from V and 3 bases from J, the junction kept 8 bases outside the gene matches. The germline V gene encodes CDR1 MGHDK and CDR2 SYGVNS. The CDR3 has 16 residues. This CDR3 is CASSEFFGQGSYEQYF. In DNA form, the CDR3 reads TGTGCCAGCAGTGAATTTTTTGGACAGGGAAGCTACGAGCAGTACTTC.

This chain links TRBV7-2 with TRBJ2-1, with unresolved D. Germline assignment: CDR1 SGHTA and CDR2 FQGNSA. The CDR3 is made up of 14 amino acids. Trimming cost V 5 bases and J 4 bases, with 12 bases left between them. The CDR3 loop reads CASSRSPPYNEQFF. For the CDR3, the DNA is TGTGCCAGCAGCCGGTCCCCCCCATACAATGAGCAGTTCTTC.

The rearrangement links TRBV10-1 to TRBJ2-7, with 8 bases fitting TRBD2. The J segment lost 4 bases and the V segment lost 3 bases, leaving 5 bases of the junction unmatched. This CDR3 region has 14 residues. Germline assignment: CDR1 WNHNN and CDR2 SYGVQD (reference sequence). The CDR3 sequence: CASSETSGSYEQYF. CDR3 bases: TGCGCCAGCAGTGAAACTAGCGGTTCTTACGAGCAGTACTTC.

V is TRBV19 and J is TRBJ2-7; possibly TRBD1 for D (6 bases). This CDR3 spans 13 amino acids. Germline CDR1 is LNHDA and CDR2 is SQIVND (reference sequence). V lost 6 bases to trimming and J lost 6 bases, with 15 bases between them. The CDR3 DNA sequence: TGTGCCAGTAGACTACAGGGTGTATCCGAGCAGTACTTC. Residues: CASRLQGVSEQYF. The whole variable domain, filled in from reference TRBV19 and TRBJ2-7, reads DGGITQSPKYLFRKEGQNVTLSCEQNLNHDAMYWYRQDPGQGLRLIYYSQIVNDFQKGDIAEGYSVSREKKESFPLTVTSAQKNPTAFYLCASRLQGVSEQYFGPGTRLTVT.

The chain is built from TRBV30 and TRBJ2-7; 7 bases are shared with TRBD1. Germline-derived CDR1 and CDR2 are GTSNPN and SVGIG (reference sequence). Germline trimming cut 4 bases from V and 2 bases from J; bases unmatched to any gene: 8. The CDR3 has 14 residues. The CDR3 sequence is CAWNGWTGAYEQYF. CDR3 DNA: TGTGCCTGGAATGGGTGGACAGGCGCCTACGAGCAGTACTTC.

This sequence joins TRBV11-2 and TRBJ2-7; tentative D call: TRBD1 (6 bases). CDR1 SGHAT and CDR2 FQNNGV come from the germline V gene. With 5 bases removed from V and 3 bases from J, the gap between germline ends came to 11 bases. The CDR3 extends over 13 amino acids. CDR3 sequence: CASSQGTFYEQYF. CDR3 DNA: TGTGCCAGCAGCCAAGGGACATTCTACGAGCAGTACTTC. Full variable domain (missing parts from reference TRBV11-2 and TRBJ2-7): EAGVAQSPRYKIIEKRQSVAFWCNPISGHATLYWYQQILGQGPKLLIQFQNNGVVDDSQLPKDRFSAERLKGVDSTLKIQPAKLEDSAVYLCASSQGTFYEQYFGPGTRLTVT.

The gene calls are TRBV2 and TRBJ2-1; TRBD2 aligns across 7 bases. V was pared by 5 bases and J by 6 bases, with 7 bases of the junction left unmatched. CDR1 is SNHLY, CDR2 FYNNEI, per germline. This CDR3 spans 14 amino acids. The CDR3 DNA sequence: TGTGCCAGCAGTTCCGGGACTATTCCCAATGAGCAGTTCTTC. Its translation: CASSSGTIPNEQFF.

The CDR3 reads CASSLAERETQYF. The CDR3 DNA follows: TGTGCCAGCAGTTTAGCAGAAAGAGAGACCCAGTACTTC. The chain is built from TRBV28 and TRBJ2-5; no clear D. CDR1 is MDHEN and CDR2 is SYDVKM in the germline V gene. The length of the CDR3 is 13 residues. The V gene lost 2 bases and the J gene lost 4 bases, with 8 bases spanning the gap.

CDR3 nucleotide sequence: TGTGCCAGCAGTTACTCGACGGGAGCGACTAAAGCTTTCTTT. Encoded protein: CASSYSTGATKAFF. This chain uses TRBV6-5 with TRBJ1-1; no reliable D call. The CDR3 sequence is 14 residues long. Trimming pared 0 bases from V and 9 bases from J, leaving 14 bases between. Germline CDR1 reads MNHEY; CDR2 reads SVGAGI.

The chain carries TRBV9 and TRBJ2-5; TRBD1 might be the D (5 bases). Trimming removed 4 bases at V and 4 bases at J, with 14 bases between. This CDR3 comprises 14 residues. The germline V gene encodes CDR1 SGDLS and CDR2 YYNGEE. CDR3 nucleotides: TGTGCCAGCAGCTTATCGACAGTCTCAGAGACCCAGTACTTC. Translated: CASSLSTVSETQYF.

The chain carries TRBV5-1 and TRBJ2-7, with 8 positions matching TRBD1. This CDR3 region has 14 residues. V lost 4 bases, J lost 3 bases, and 6 bases stayed unmatched. Germline V gene sequence: CDR1 SGHRS, CDR2 YFSETQ. CDR3 in amino acids: CASSQGQGGYEQYF. The DNA for the CDR3 is TGCGCCAGCAGCCAAGGACAGGGTGGCTACGAGCAGTACTTC.